The rows below give T cell receptor beta chains drawn from one sample of a study of cytotoxic CD8 clonotypes in ibrutinib-treated CLL. Sequencing was performed with immunoSEQ multiplex PCR; in TCRdb, only in-frame clones are kept and a portion is missing. The table shows around 310,000 clones, with around four fifths occurring only once. The material sequenced was PBMCs, taken before ibrutinib treatment. These receptor sequences come from a human donor with chronic lymphocytic leukemia. Each CDR3 is given without its conserved first and last residue.

v_call | cdr3_aa
TRBV4-1 | ASSQGGHPQPQH
TRBV4-2 | ASSQAGDLAGGQKTQY
TRBV5-1 | ASSYSSVGEQF
TRBV2 | ASSEARGGRKLF
TRBV30 | AWSVPRYGEKLF
TRBV6-1 | ASSDQGGNTEAF
TRBV30 | AWGGGGGGYT
TRBV30 | AWRSRTGANYNEQF
TRBV4-1 | ASSQGVAASPYGYT
TRBV14 | ASSQVGRTSGNTIY
TRBV19 | ASSIRQGRSEQY
TRBV7-2 | ASSLVGGARRDQPQH
TRBV25-1 | ASAPPWGGIHGYT
TRBV5-1 | ASSLLTGRYNEQF
TRBV30 | AWRRNLEGEQY
TRBV7-9 | ASSSSGHQSSYEQY
TRBV7-8 | ASSSGTLAGGNIQY
TRBV7-2 | ASSLGGVEAKNIQY
TRBV7-2 | ASSLETADEKLF
TRBV7-7 | ASSLVPGLTGELF
TRBV4-3 | ASSQDWGRNQPQH
TRBV2 | ASSLGGSRNTEAF
TRBV30 | AWSKQVANYGYT
TRBV9 | ASSAGLAGGRTDTQY
TRBV19 | ASRLSPAGRGNTEAF
TRBV7-2 | ASSATSGSYNEQF
TRBV29-1 | SVVRSYEQY
TRBV4-3 | ASSQDAGGGYT
TRBV30 | AWSVWSSGSQYEQY